The rows below give T cell receptor beta chains drawn from one sample of a study of cytomegalovirus exposure and HLA in healthy donors. Sequencing was performed with immunoSEQ multiplex PCR; in TCRdb, only in-frame clones are kept and a portion is missing. This sample has roughly 100,000 clones, with approximately 71% found just once. Material for sequencing was PBMCs. The source is a woman aged 18-35 years in good health and CMV-seropositive. CDR3s include the opening cysteine and the closing phenylalanine or tryptophan. The D gene is left open where the match is weak. Expanded clones are given a class, and other clones once, few, many or no size at all.

V gene,J gene,D gene,clone size,CDR3 protein,CDR3 DNA
TRBV6-6,TRBJ2-2,TRBD2,NA,CASSRLAGENTGELFF,TGTGCCAGCAGTAGACTAGCGGGAGAGAACACCGGGGAGCTGTTTTTT
TRBV11-2,TRBJ2-7,NA,few,CASSLGSPGGSYEQYF,TGTGCCAGCAGCTTAGGATCCCCCGGAGGCTCCTACGAGCAGTACTTC
TRBV27,TRBJ1-1,NA,NA,CASRVVGGKNTEAFF,TGTGCCAGCCGGGTAGTTGGGGGGAAGAACACTGAAGCTTTCTTT
TRBV19,TRBJ1-3,NA,NA,CASSNVPGSGNTIYF,TGTGCCAGTAGTAACGTCCCCGGCTCTGGAAACACCATATATTTT
TRBV15,TRBJ2-3,TRBD2,NA,CATSRELAGVDTQYF,TGTGCCACCAGCCGGGAACTAGCGGGGGTGGATACGCAGTATTTT
TRBV11-2,TRBJ1-1,TRBD1,NA,CASSLRTGQNTEAFF,TGTGCCAGCAGCCTACGGACAGGGCAGAACACTGAAGCTTTCTTT
TRBV9,TRBJ2-7,TRBD2,once,CASSAGARGLAYEQYF,TGTGCCAGCAGCGCTGGGGCCAGGGGACTAGCCTACGAGCAGTACTTC
TRBV6-6,TRBJ2-7,TRBD1,once,CASSLSGTGYEQYF,TGTGCCAGCAGTCTCTCCGGGACAGGCTACGAGCAGTACTTC
TRBV7-9,TRBJ2-3,NA,NA,CASSRGRGSTDTQYF,TGTGCCAGCAGCCGAGGCAGGGGATCCACAGATACGCAGTATTTT
TRBV4-2,TRBJ1-1,NA,NA,CASSREVYTEAFF,TGTGCCAGCAGCCGGGAGGTATACACTGAAGCTTTCTTT
TRBV5-4,TRBJ2-2,NA,NA,CASRAGIGITGELFF,TGTGCCAGCAGGGCCGGGATTGGGATCACCGGGGAGCTGTTTTTT
TRBV4-3,TRBJ2-5,TRBD2,NA,CASSQGLAGGLQETQYF,TGCGCCAGCAGCCAGGGACTAGCGGGGGGGCTTCAAGAGACCCAGTACTTC
TRBV5-4,TRBJ2-7,TRBD2,NA,CASSVGTSEQYF,TGTGCCAGCAGCGTTGGGACTAGTGAGCAGTACTTC
TRBV6-6,TRBJ1-5,NA,few,CASSAPGNQPQHF,TGTGCCAGCAGCGCGCCCGGTAATCAGCCCCAGCATTTT
TRBV7-2,TRBJ2-7,TRBD2,NA,CASSLAGGANEQYF,TGTGCCAGCAGCTTAGCGGGAGGGGCTAACGAGCAGTACTTC
TRBV4-3,TRBJ2-7,NA,NA,CASSQDRGYEQYF,TGCGCCAGCAGCCAAGATCGCGGTTACGAGCAGTACTTC
TRBV5-1,TRBJ2-1,TRBD2,NA,CASTYLAGADEQFF,TGCGCCAGCACTTACCTAGCGGGGGCCGATGAGCAGTTCTTC
TRBV6-6,TRBJ1-1,TRBD1,NA,CASSRQGTEAFF,TGTGCCAGCAGTCGACAGGGGACTGAAGCTTTCTTT
TRBV28,TRBJ1-2,TRBD1,NA,CASSFIGRGQVYGYTF,TGTGCCAGCAGTTTTATCGGCAGGGGGCAGGTCTATGGCTACACCTTC
TRBV9,TRBJ1-4,NA,NA,CASSATVSPNEKLFF,TGTGCCAGCAGCGCGACAGTTTCTCCTAATGAAAAACTGTTTTTT
TRBV15,TRBJ2-7,TRBD1,few,CATSLETGLRYEQYF,TGTGCCACCAGTTTAGAGACAGGGTTACGGTACGAGCAGTACTTC
TRBV4-2,TRBJ1-1,NA,NA,CASSQEGATEAFF,TGTGCCAGCAGCCAAGAAGGGGCTACTGAAGCTTTCTTT
TRBV9,TRBJ2-1,TRBD2,NA,CASSGGLAGGNEQFF,TGTGCCAGCAGCGGGGGACTAGCGGGGGGCAATGAGCAGTTCTTC
TRBV6-5,TRBJ2-3,TRBD2,NA,CASSYGLAETDTQYF,TGTGCCAGCAGTTACGGGCTAGCGGAGACAGATACGCAGTATTTT
TRBV5-1,TRBJ1-5,TRBD1,NA,CASSLGTGTGVRQPQHF,TGCGCCAGCAGCTTAGGGACAGGGACAGGGGTGAGGCAGCCCCAGCATTTT
TRBV6-1,TRBJ2-7,TRBD2,NA,CASSGLGLAGTYSYEQYF,TGTGCCAGCAGTGGGCTGGGACTAGCGGGGACATATAGCTACGAGCAGTACTTC
TRBV2,TRBJ1-2,NA,NA,CASSGPGANYGYTF,TGTGCCAGCAGTGGGCCGGGAGCTAACTATGGCTACACCTTC
TRBV6-6,TRBJ1-2,TRBD1,few,CASSDGQGTYGYTF,TGTGCCAGCAGTGACGGACAGGGGACATATGGCTACACCTTC
TRBV11-3,TRBJ2-1,TRBD2,NA,CASSLVASGTSYNEQFF,TGTGCCAGCAGCTTAGTTGCGAGCGGGACCTCCTACAATGAGCAGTTCTTC
TRBV6-5,TRBJ2-1,TRBD2,NA,CASSYSGLASDEQFF,TGTGCCAGCAGTTACTCCGGACTAGCGAGCGATGAGCAGTTCTTC
TRBV5-1,TRBJ2-7,TRBD1,NA,CASSLSVTGDRYF,TGCGCCAGCAGCTTGTCTGTGACAGGGGATCGGTACTTC
TRBV15,TRBJ1-1,TRBD1,NA,CTTSRQGSTEAFF,TGTACCACCAGCAGACAGGGGAGCACTGAAGCTTTCTTT
TRBV7-9,TRBJ2-1,NA,NA,CASRYPGQYPGLVYNEQFF,TGTGCCAGCAGATACCCGGGACAGTATCCGGGACTAGTTTACAATGAGCAGTTCTTC
TRBV27,TRBJ2-1,TRBD1,few,CASSLTGTGDNNEQFF,TGTGCCAGCAGTTTAACTGGGACAGGGGATAACAATGAGCAGTTCTTC
TRBV10-3,TRBJ2-2,TRBD2,NA,CAISEGWAGVPSTGELFF,TGTGCCATCAGTGAAGGCTGGGCGGGGGTCCCCAGCACCGGGGAGCTGTTTTTT
TRBV11-2,TRBJ2-5,NA,NA,CASSPGLGETQYF,TGTGCCAGCAGCCCGGGGTTGGGGGAGACCCAGTACTTC
TRBV9,TRBJ2-7,TRBD1,few,CASSPGTGPSYEQYF,TGTGCCAGCAGCCCGGGGACAGGACCGAGCTACGAGCAGTACTTC
TRBV5-6,TRBJ2-3,NA,NA,CASSFSEIPTGTQYF,TGTGCCAGCAGCTTCAGTGAAATCCCCACAGGTACGCAGTACTTT
TRBV11-2,TRBJ1-6,NA,NA,CASSLLSYNSPLHF,TGTGCCAGCAGCTTACTCTCCTATAATTCACCCCTCCACTTT
TRBV6-4,TRBJ2-3,NA,NA,CASSDRLPTGDTQYF,TGTGCCAGCAGTGATAGGCTCCCGACTGGGGATACGCAGTATTTT
TRBV4-3,TRBJ1-1,TRBD1,NA,CASSQADRGRSEAFF,TGCGCCAGCAGCCAAGCGGACAGGGGGCGATCTGAAGCTTTCTTT
TRBV5-4,TRBJ2-2,NA,NA,CASSAPVGAEAGELFF,TGTGCCAGCAGCGCCCCGGTGGGGGCGGAGGCCGGGGAGCTGTTTTTT
TRBV9,TRBJ2-3,TRBD2,NA,CASSVGLAVFSSTDTQYF,TGTGCCAGCAGCGTAGGCCTAGCGGTGTTCTCTAGCACAGATACGCAGTATTTT
TRBV5-4,TRBJ2-1,TRBD2,NA,CASSLGLAGGGNEQFF,TGTGCCAGCAGCTTGGGCCTAGCGGGAGGGGGCAATGAGCAGTTCTTC
TRBV7-2,TRBJ2-3,TRBD2,NA,CASSSGLAGGSSRTDTQYF,TGTGCCAGCAGCTCGGGACTAGCGGGGGGTTCCTCTCGCACAGATACGCAGTATTTT
TRBV5-4,TRBJ2-1,TRBD2,NA,CASSPGLAGVGGYNEQFF,TGTGCCAGCAGCCCGGGACTAGCGGGGGTCGGTGGGTACAATGAGCAGTTCTTC
TRBV9,TRBJ2-1,NA,NA,CASSLGWEHEQFF,TGTGCCAGCAGCCTAGGTTGGGAGCATGAGCAGTTCTTC
TRBV2,TRBJ2-1,NA,NA,CASSESAAVDYEQFF,TGTGCCAGCAGTGAATCAGCGGCAGTAGATTATGAGCAGTTCTTC
TRBV5-1,TRBJ2-1,NA,NA,CASSSEPESYNEQFF,TGCGCCAGCAGCTCGGAACCGGAGTCCTACAATGAGCAGTTCTTC
TRBV7-6,TRBJ2-5,TRBD2,NA,CASSQRGIAGVVETQYF,TGTGCCAGCAGCCAACGGGGGATAGCGGGAGTCGTGGAGACCCAGTACTTC
TRBV6-1,TRBJ2-2,NA,few,CASTEGGGLTGELFF,TGTGCCAGCACCGAGGGGGGGGGCCTCACCGGGGAGCTGTTTTTT
TRBV2,TRBJ2-1,TRBD2,NA,CASSFTSGRAYNEQFF,TGTGCCAGCAGTTTTACTAGCGGGAGGGCCTACAATGAGCAGTTCTTC
TRBV5-1,TRBJ2-5,NA,NA,CASSFATGRGETQYF,TGCGCCAGCAGCTTCGCTACAGGGAGGGGAGAGACCCAGTACTTC